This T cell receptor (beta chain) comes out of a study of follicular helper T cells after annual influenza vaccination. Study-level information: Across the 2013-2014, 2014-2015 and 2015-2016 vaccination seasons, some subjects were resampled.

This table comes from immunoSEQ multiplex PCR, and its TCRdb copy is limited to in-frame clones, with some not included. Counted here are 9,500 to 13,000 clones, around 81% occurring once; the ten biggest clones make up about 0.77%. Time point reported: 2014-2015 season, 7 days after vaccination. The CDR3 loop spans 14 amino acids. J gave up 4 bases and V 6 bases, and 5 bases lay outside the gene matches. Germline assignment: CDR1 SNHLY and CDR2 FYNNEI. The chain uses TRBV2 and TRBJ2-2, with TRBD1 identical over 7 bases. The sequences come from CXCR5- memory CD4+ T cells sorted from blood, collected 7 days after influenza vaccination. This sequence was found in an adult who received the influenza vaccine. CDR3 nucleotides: TGTGCCAGCAGAGACAGGGTAGGCACCGGGGAGCTGTTTTTT. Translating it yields CASRDRVGTGELFF.